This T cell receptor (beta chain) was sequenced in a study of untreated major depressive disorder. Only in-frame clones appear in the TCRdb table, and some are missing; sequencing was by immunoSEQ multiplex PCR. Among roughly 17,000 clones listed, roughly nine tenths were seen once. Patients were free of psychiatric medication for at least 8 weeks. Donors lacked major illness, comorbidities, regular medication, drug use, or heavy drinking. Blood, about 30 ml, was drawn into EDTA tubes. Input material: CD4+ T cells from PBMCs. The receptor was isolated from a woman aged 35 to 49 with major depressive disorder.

This CDR3 reads CASSAVRGQANGAFF. The CDR3 DNA follows: TGTGCCAGCAGCGCTGTACGCGGACAGGCAAATGGAGCTTTCTTT. The rearrangement uses TRBV7-9 and TRBJ1-1; 7 bases map to TRBD1. This CDR3 has 15 amino acids. Trimming cost V 5 bases and J 10 bases; bases outside gene matches: 16. Germline CDR1 is SEHNR and CDR2 is FQNEAQ (reference sequence).